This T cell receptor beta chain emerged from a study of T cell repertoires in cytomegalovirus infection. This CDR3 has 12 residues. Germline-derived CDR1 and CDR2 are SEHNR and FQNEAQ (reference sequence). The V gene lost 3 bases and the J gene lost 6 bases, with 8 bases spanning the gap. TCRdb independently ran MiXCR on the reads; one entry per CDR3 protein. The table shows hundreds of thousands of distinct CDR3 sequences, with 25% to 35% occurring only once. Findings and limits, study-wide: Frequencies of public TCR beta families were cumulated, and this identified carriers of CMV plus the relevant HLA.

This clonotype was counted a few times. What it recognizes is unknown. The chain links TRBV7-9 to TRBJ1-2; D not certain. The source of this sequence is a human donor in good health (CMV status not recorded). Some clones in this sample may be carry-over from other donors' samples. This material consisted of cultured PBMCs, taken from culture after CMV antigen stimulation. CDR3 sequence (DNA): TGTGCCAGCAGCTTCGACGGAGATGGCTACACCTTC. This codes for CASSFDGDGYTF.